Detailed here is one T cell receptor (beta chain). Its antigen is still unknown. The cohort consisted of some 670 healthy bone marrow donors. At the time of sampling, all cohort members were nominally healthy, though unrecorded immune exposures were likely present. The donor was CMV seronegative and was included in the group of several hundred seronegative cohort members. Each donor provided a peripheral blood sample, and peripheral blood mononuclear cells were used for TCR beta sequencing. The Qiagen DNeasy Blood Extraction Kit was used to extract genomic DNA from the blood cell samples. The data derive from a study of cytomegalovirus exposure and HLA in healthy donors (TCRdb year 2017). Background for the entire study: In an earlier analysis of roughly 500 of the donors, 276 Gb of sequence data and 117 million unique TCR beta sequences from 180 million or so T cells were reported. An early release covering some 640 HLA-typed donors comprised approximately 300 gigabases of sequencing data and about 90 million unique TCR sequences. The study used immunosequencing to profile the T cell repertoires of approximately 690 subjects and linked those repertoires to cytomegalovirus serostatus. Donor age, sex, ethnicity and CMV serostatus were compiled together with the repertoire data. Four or five DR-DQ haplotypes were handled as single units for association and clustering, since linkage in the cohort was strong. Of the roughly 400 genotyped donors, less than 85% were placed in the genetic ancestry cluster associated with self-reported Caucasian donors. A later analysis re-examined previously published TCR beta repertoires from just over 650 donors and added high-resolution HLA genotyping to investigate patterns of TCR occurrence. The study was designed to test whether signatures of past pathogen exposure could be identified by cataloging public T cell receptors. Along with the approximately 700-subject first cohort, a separate validation cohort of 120 different subjects was used. An earlier analysis of 500 to 750 of the donors applied high-throughput TCR beta sequencing to assess whether each TCR beta V gene segment acted as functional or pseudogenic. The number of donors typed differed by locus, with 629-630 for A, B, C, DRB1 and DQB1, over 500 for DQA1, nearly 610 for DPA1, and some 450 for DPB1. The study combined high-throughput TCR immunosequencing, statistical association of individual TCRs with disease status, and machine learning to predict cytomegalovirus infection status. Among roughly 400 genotyped donors of the cohort, an average of approximately 200,000 unique TCR beta nucleotide sequences was sequenced per donor, of which roughly 18% were non-productive. A later genetic analysis used genome-wide SNP genotypes for about three fifths of the 666 donors, treating that subset as a discovery cohort. Class I and class II HLA loci were covered by the typing at four-digit resolution. Rather than using new phenotypic data, the later analysis identified candidate immune exposures from TCR beta sequences and from how often those sequences occurred across donors. Every repertoire in the discovery cohort had been generated on one and the same sequencing platform. Beyond this particular receptor, the publication reports: The earlier analysis of approximately 560 of the donors excluded roughly 16 rarely observed V segments, including chromosome 9 orphons, because counts were too low. The only immune exposure information available for the cohort was CMV serostatus. In a later analysis, 15,000 to 20,000 TCR beta sequences were associated with specific HLA alleles at a false discovery rate of 0.05. Because the 87-base-pair reads could not distinguish some IMGT-functional V segments, including TRBV6-2 and TRBV6-3, those segments were excluded. Three of the identified cytomegalovirus-associated TCR beta chains were confirmed in vitro to be specific for cytomegalovirus antigens. In a later analysis, most CMV-associated TCR beta chains were found to appear HLA-restricted, with HLA associations seemingly driven largely by CMV exposure. Sequencing depth was assumed to be roughly uniform across donors in the presence/absence analyses, though that assumption may not hold. Because some donors lacked HLA typing at each locus, the association tests relied only on the typed subset. A further reported finding was that TCR beta sequences accurately predicted the HLA-A and HLA-B alleles for most subjects in the first cohort. In both the original and validation cohorts, the classifier was reported to diagnose cytomegalovirus status with high specificity and sensitivity. Several of the top co-occurrence clusters appeared to be linked to parvovirus B19, influenza, CMV and Epstein-Barr virus, according to a later analysis. The cohort was sequenced for TCR beta chains only, and without alpha or paired-chain data the features that could be detected were limited. Linkage disequilibrium might explain the correlated functional status among segregating V segments, but an unknown experimental factor could not be excluded. Assigning TCR associations to individual alleles was difficult when HLA alleles, especially DR and DQ, strongly co-occurred. According to a later genetic analysis, donors in an Asian-associated ancestry cluster had fewer N-insertions in productive TCRs than the roughly 660-donor mean. It was suggested by the authors that the approach could potentially be generalized to other disease states and immunological phenotypes. While some public TCRs were present in many individuals, most TCR sequences turned up only very rarely across donors. Compared with equally common non-associated chains, HLA-associated TCR beta chains in a later analysis were more clonally expanded and had lower generation probabilities. According to a later analysis, TCR association rates differed among HLA loci, with DRB1 alleles showing the most associated TCRs and HLA-C alleles showing the fewest. An earlier analysis of 587 of the donors showed that most TCR beta V segments appeared in productive rearrangements either about 87% or about 30% of the time, which broadly matched IMGT annotations. A group of highly shared sequence variants was considered likely to be a technical artifact of the sequencing pipeline. V-gene and J-gene trimming of TCR beta chains was associated with a missense DCLRE1C variant in a later genetic analysis, and the association was replicated in an independent cohort. A total of 150 to 200 TCR beta chains were listed by the study as associated with cytomegalovirus.

The library was obtained by the immunoSEQ multiplex PCR assay. For the multiplex PCR, a mixture combining 60 forward primers for TCR Vbeta segments and 13 reverse primers for TCR Jbeta segments was used. Amplification of the CDR3 region of rearranged TCR beta genes was performed with a multiplex PCR assay on genomic DNA. The amplified TCR beta libraries were sequenced on the Illumina HiSeq System as 87-base-pair reads. The study's own analysis went as follows. A later analysis counted about 80 million unique TCR beta chains across the 500 to 850 repertoires, and roughly 10 million of these chains were shared by at least two donors. To remove PCR and sequencing errors, raw reads were error-corrected and collapsed into unique sequences using a nearest-neighbor algorithm that merged closely related sequences. V, D and J gene segments were assigned by aligning CDR3 sequences to IMGT reference sequences. For a sequence to be retained, a match of at least six nucleotides to both a V gene segment and a J gene segment was required. Rearrangements were called productive when the CDR3 lacked stop codons and stayed in frame with V and J; all others were non-productive. CDR3 was defined by IMGT convention, running from the second conserved V-encoded cysteine to the conserved J-encoded phenylalanine. The earlier analysis of fewer than 750 of the donors excluded sequences that lacked an unambiguous match to a single V gene segment. An earlier analysis of approximately 590 of the donors classified V segments as functional when productive rearrangements were above 56.7% and as segregating when the standard deviation between donors was above 5%. A statistical classification framework was built to diagnose cytomegalovirus status from the catalog of TCR beta chain sequences. In a later analysis, TCR nucleotide sequences were compared against IMGT/GENE-DB human TR gene sequences so that V and J genes could be assigned. The TCRdist pipeline was used in a later analysis to assign CDR3 sequences and most-parsimonious VDJ recombination scenarios. A later analysis defined each TCR beta chain by its CDR3 amino acid sequence plus V-gene family, and excluded reads lacking a unique V-gene family. As a way to deal with suspected cross-contamination and a sequencing artifact, a later analysis dropped under 600 nucleotide sequences that were highly shared and had low generation probability. For each public chain, a later analysis derived a clonal expansion index from normalized ranks of inferred template counts within each repertoire. In a later analysis, generation probabilities were computed with a VDJ recombination model fitted to out-of-frame rearrangements, and the resulting probabilities were checked against IGoR. In a later analysis, hypergeometric tests were used to score TCR-TCR, TCR-HLA and TCR-CMV co-occurrence, with a repertoire-size bias correction applied to TCR pairs. To estimate false discovery rates, a later analysis permuted the HLA or CMV assignments 20 times. In a later analysis, co-occurring TCRs were grouped with DBSCAN, and TCRdist sequence similarity was added when clustering was performed within HLA-allele-positive subsets. Co-occurrence clustering excluded repertoires with fewer than 30,000 or more than 120,000 public chains, plus five with anomalous nucleotide sharing. The immuneACCESS repertoire file appears here via TCRdb, limited to in-frame rearrangements. These files lack a portion of the clones; in checked studies, under half of the deficit traces to unresolved V genes, and the cause of the others is not known. D and trimming were read from the DNA, whereas the V and J calls and clone size are those reported in that table. The table held for this sample gives 100,000 to 150,000 clones. Jointly, the top ten make up about 2.3% of the sample.

V drops 1 base and J drops 2 bases, leaving 14 bases in between. CDR1 and CDR2, per the germline V gene, are MNHNS and SASEGT. The CDR3 numbers 16 residues from cysteine through phenylalanine. Of the read, only the CDR3 DNA is kept; its 48 bases are in frame from base 1. What was sequenced was PBMCs. This TCR came from a man between 35 and 55 years old in good health and CMV-seronegative. The chain is assembled from TRBV6-1 and TRBJ1-2, with TRBD1 as a weak D call on 5 bases. The encoded CDR3 is CASSEVLWRGNYGYTF. The base sequence is TGTGCCAGCAGTGAAGTGTTGTGGCGGGGGAACTATGGCTACACCTTC.